The table lists the clone carrying this TCR beta chain with a few counts. In the original processing: Counts of nucleated cells, estimated from reference gene primer amplification, were obtained. Generated by immunoSEQ multiplex PCR, the TCRdb table keeps only in-frame clones and is missing some. The DNA was the basis for D and trimming; V, J and clone size are from that table. The sample has around 40,000 clones; 79% are singletons. The sample is drawn from a study of blood T cell repertoires in COVID-19. As for the study in general: Some COVID-19 samples were acute and others convalescent; all came from the United States, Italy and Spain. Sample material is recorded as cDNA or gDNA derived from T cells, B-cell-depleted T cells, or PBMCs.

Trimming took 2 bases from V and 0 from J; bases not matched to a gene: 7. CDR1 MGHRA and CDR2 YSYEKL come from the germline V gene. The CDR3 has 16 amino acids. The J gene is TRBJ2-7, the V gene TRBV4-1; 7 positions match TRBD2. The sample consisted of peripheral blood. The receptor was isolated from a man in his 70s with acute or convalescent COVID-19. Here the CDR3 reads CASSQRGEGSSYEQYF. In DNA form, the CDR3 reads TGCGCCAGCAGCCAACGGGGGGAGGGATCCTCCTACGAGCAGTACTTC.